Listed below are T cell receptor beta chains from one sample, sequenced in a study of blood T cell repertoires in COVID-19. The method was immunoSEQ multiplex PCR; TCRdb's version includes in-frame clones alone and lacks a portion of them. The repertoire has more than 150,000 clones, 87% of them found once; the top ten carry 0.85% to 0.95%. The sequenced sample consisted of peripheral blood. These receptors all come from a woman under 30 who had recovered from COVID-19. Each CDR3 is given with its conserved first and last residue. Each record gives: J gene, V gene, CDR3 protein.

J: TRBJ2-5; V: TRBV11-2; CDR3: CASSELAQAKETQYF
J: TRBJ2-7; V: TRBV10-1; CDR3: CASSDSTGGVLLCEQYF
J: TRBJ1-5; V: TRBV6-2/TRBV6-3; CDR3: CASSRLTAGRSVGNQPQHF
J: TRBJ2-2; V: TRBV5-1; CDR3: CASSWGRQGASTGELFF
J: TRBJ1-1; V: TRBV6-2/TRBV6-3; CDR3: CASSPRDRVVRAFF
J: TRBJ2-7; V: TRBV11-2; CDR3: CASSKGLAGGLRYEQYF
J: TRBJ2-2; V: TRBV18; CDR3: CASSQRTDTGELFF
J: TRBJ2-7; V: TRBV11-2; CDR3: CASTLGGPGEQYF
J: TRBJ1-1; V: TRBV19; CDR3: CASMREGSEAFF
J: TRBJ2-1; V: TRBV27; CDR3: CASSVTGSYNEQFF
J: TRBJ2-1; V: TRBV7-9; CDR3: CASSPYWTTGEQFF
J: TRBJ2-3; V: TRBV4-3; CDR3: CASSQDLPADTQYF
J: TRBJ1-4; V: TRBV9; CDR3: CASSAPSGGNEKLFF
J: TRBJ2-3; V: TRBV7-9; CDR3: CASSLVQSTDTQYF
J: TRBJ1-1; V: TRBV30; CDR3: CALKRDGNTEAFF
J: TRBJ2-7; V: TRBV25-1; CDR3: CASSGVGQGFSEQYF
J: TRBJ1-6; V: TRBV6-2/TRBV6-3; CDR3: CASSSRTPSSYNSPLHF
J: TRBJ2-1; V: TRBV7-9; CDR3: CASSAGANYNEQFF
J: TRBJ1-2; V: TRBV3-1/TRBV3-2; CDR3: CASRPTGLAYGYTF
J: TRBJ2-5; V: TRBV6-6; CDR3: CASSAQTGYQETQYF
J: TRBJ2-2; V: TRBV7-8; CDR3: CASSFSGDTGELFF
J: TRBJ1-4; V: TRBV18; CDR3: CASSSDINEKLFF
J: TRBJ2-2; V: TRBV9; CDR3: CASSVNPTTGELFF
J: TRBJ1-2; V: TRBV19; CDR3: CASDIPGGYGYTF
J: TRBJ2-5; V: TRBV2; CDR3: CATPGDRGGQETQYF
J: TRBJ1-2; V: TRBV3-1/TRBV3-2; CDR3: CASSPQGRYGYTF
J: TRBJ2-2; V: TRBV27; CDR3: CASSLWWGQGPTGELFF
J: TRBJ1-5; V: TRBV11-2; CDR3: CASSLDEYRWKNQPQHF
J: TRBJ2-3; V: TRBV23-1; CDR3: CASSHRGGSTDTQYF
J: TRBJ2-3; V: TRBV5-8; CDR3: CASSGGAGTRLSTDTQYF
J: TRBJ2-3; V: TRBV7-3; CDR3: CASSLPSGGPVRTNTQYF
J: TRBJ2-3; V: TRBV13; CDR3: CASSPDSPQDTQYF
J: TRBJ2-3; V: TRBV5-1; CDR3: CASSLGPRNGADTQYF
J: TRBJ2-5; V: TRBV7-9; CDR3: CASTILKPTGKETQYF
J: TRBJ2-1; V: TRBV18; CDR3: CASSPPGLASYNEQFF
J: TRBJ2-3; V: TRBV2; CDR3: CASSALLSGGATDTQYF
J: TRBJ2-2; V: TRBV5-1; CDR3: CASSLNPEGLFF
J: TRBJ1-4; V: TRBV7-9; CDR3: CASSFLQGTVEKLFF
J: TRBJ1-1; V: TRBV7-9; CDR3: CASSFGQPIHTEAFF